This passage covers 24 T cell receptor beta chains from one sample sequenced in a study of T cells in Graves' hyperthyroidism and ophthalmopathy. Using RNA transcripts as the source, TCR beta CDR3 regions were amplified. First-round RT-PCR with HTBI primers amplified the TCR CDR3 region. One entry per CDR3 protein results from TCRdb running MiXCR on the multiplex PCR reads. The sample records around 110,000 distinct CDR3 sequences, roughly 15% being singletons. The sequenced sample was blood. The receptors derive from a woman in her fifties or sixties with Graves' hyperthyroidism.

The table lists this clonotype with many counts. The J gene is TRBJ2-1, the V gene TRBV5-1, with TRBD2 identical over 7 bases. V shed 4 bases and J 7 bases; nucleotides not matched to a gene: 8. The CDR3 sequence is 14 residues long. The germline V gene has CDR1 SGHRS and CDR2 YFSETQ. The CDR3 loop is CASSQYSGDNEQFF. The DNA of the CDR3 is TGCGCCAGCAGCCAATACAGCGGGGATAATGAGCAGTTCTTC.

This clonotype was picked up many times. The CDR3 is CASSYIGGSEKLFF. As DNA, the CDR3 is TGTGCCAGCAGTTACATCGGGGGTAGCGAAAAACTGTTTTTT. This chain connects TRBV6-5 to TRBJ1-4, with a weak D call TRBD1 (5 bases). Germline loops: CDR1 MNHEY, CDR2 SVGAGI. The CDR3 covers 14 residues. Deletions cut 2 bases from V and 8 bases from J, with 12 bases between.

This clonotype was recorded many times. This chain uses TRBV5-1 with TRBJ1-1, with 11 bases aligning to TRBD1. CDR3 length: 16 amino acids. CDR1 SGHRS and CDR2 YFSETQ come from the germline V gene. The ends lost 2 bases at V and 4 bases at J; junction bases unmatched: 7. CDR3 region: CASSLTPGTGGTEAFF. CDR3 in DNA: TGCGCCAGCAGCTTAACCCCCGGGACAGGGGGCACTGAAGCTTTCTTT.

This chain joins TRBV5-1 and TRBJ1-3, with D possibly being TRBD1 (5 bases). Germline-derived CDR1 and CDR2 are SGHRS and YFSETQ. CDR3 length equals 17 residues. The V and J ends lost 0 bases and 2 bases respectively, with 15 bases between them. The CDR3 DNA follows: TGCGCCAGCAGCTTGGGTATCGGGGCAGGACCTGGAAACACCATATATTTT. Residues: CASSLGIGAGPGNTIYF.

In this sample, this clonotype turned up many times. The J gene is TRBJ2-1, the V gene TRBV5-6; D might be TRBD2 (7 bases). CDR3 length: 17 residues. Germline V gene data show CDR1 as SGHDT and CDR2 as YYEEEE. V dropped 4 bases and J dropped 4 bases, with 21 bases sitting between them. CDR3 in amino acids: CASSLGGVRTVYNEQFF. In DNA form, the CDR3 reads TGTGCCAGCAGCCTAGGGGGGGTCCGGACAGTATACAATGAGCAGTTCTTC.

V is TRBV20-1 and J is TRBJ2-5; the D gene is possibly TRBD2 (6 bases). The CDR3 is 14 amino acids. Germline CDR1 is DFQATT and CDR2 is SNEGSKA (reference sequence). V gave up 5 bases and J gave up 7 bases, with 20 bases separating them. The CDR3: CSALVASAIGTQYF. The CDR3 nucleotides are TGCAGTGCTCTGGTTGCTAGCGCGATCGGGACCCAGTACTTC.

This chain's CDR3 is CASVKRRIRLFLGQAENRYGYTF. CDR3 sequence (DNA): TGTGCCAGCGTCAAACGGAGAATACGTCTGTTTCTGGGACAGGCCGAAAACCGCTATGGCTACACCTTC. The chain carries TRBV12-3 or TRBV12-4 and TRBJ1-2; 8 nucleotides line up with TRBD1. The CDR3 extends over 23 amino acids. With 8 bases clipped from V and 4 bases from J, the junction kept 36 bases outside the gene matches.

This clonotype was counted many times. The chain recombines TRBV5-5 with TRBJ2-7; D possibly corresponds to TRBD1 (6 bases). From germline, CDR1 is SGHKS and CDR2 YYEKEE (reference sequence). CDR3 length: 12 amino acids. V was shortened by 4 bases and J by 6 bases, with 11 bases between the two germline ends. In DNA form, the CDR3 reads TGTGCCAGCAGCCAAAGAGGGGGCGAGCAGTACGTC. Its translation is CASSQRGGEQYV.

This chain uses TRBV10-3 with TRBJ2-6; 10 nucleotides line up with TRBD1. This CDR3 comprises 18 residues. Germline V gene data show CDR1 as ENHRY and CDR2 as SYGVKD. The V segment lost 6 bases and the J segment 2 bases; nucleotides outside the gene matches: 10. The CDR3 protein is CAIRGSRDRGPGANVLTF. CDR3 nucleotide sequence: TGTGCCATCAGAGGAAGCCGGGACAGGGGTCCTGGGGCCAACGTCCTGACTTTC.

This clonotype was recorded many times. The CDR3 spells CASSPDSWGSRQPQHF. The CDR3 nucleotides are TGTGCCAGCAGTCCGGACAGTTGGGGATCGCGACAGCCCCAGCATTTT. This chain connects TRBV6-1 to TRBJ1-5; D is perhaps TRBD1 (6 bases). Germline CDR1 reads MNHNS; CDR2 reads SASEGT. The V and J ends lost 5 bases and 7 bases respectively, with 21 bases between them. CDR3 length: 16 residues.

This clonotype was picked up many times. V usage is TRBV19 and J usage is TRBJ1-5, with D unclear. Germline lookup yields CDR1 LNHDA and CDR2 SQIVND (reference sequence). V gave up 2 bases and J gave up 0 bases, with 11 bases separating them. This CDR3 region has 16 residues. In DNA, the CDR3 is TGTGCCAGTAGTATAATAGGAGAATATAGCAATCAGCCCCAGCATTTT. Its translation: CASSIIGEYSNQPQHF.

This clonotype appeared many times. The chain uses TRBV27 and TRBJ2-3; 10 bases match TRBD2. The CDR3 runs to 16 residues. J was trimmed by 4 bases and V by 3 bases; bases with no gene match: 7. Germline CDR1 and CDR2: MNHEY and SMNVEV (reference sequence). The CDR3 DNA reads TGTGCCAGCAGTTTGCTAGCGGGAGAGGGGGCAGATACGCAGTATTTT. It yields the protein CASSLLAGEGADTQYF.

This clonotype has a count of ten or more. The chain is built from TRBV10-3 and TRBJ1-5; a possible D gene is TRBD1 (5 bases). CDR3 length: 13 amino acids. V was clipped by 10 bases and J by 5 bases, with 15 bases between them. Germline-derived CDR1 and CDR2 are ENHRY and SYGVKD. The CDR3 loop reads CATNFREDQPQHF. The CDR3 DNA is TGTGCCACCAATTTCAGGGAGGATCAGCCCCAGCATTTT.

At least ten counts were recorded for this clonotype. This CDR3 reads CASGNYPGGNEQFF. In DNA, the CDR3 is TGTGCTAGTGGTAATTACCCCGGGGGGAATGAGCAGTTCTTC. The chain carries TRBV12-5 and TRBJ2-1; 7 bases are a match to TRBD2. The germline V gene has CDR1 LGHNT and CDR2 FRNRAP. CDR3 length: 14 amino acids. The ends lost 5 bases at V and 7 bases at J; junction bases unmatched: 8.

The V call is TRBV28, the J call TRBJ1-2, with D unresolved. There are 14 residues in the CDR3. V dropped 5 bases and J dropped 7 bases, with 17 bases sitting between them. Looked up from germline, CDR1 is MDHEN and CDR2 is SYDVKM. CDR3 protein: CASSPLRAGGGYTF. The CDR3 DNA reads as TGTGCCAGCAGTCCACTCCGGGCCGGTGGTGGCTACACCTTC.

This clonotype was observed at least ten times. The CDR3 region is CASSSGTPAYNSPLHF. DNA of the CDR3: TGTGCCAGCAGCTCCGGGACACCCGCTTATAATTCACCCCTCCACTTT. This sequence joins TRBV7-9 and TRBJ1-6; TRBD1 is a possible D gene (6 bases). Germline V CDR1 and CDR2: SEHNR, FQNEAQ (reference sequence). The CDR3 runs to 16 residues. Trimming cost V 4 bases and J 4 bases, with 14 bases left between them.

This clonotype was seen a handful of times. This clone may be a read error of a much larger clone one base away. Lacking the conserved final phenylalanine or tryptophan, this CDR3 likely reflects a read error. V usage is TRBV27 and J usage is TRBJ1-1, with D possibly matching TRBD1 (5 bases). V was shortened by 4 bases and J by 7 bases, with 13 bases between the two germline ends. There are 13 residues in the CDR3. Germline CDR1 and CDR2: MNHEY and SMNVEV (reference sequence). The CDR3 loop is CASSSKGHLEAFL. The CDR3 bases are TGTGCCAGCAGTTCTAAAGGACACCTTGAAGCTTTCCTT.

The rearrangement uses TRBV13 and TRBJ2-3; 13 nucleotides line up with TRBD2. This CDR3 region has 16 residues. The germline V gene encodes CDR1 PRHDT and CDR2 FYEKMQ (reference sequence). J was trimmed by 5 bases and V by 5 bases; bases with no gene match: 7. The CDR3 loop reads CASSLRLAGGVDTQYF. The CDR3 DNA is TGTGCCAGCAGCCTGCGACTAGCGGGAGGCGTAGATACGCAGTATTTT.

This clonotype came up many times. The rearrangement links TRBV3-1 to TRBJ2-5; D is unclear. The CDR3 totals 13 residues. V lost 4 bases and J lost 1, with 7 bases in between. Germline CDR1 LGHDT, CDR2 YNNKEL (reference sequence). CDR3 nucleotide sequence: TGTGCCAGCAGCCCTCCCCTCCAAGAGACCCAGTACTTC. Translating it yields CASSPPLQETQYF.

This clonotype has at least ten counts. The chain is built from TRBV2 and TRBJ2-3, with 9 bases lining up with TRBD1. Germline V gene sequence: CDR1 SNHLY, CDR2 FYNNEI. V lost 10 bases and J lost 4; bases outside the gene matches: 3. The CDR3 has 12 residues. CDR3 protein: CATGQGPDTQYF. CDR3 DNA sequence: TGTGCCACTGGACAGGGGCCAGATACGCAGTATTTT.

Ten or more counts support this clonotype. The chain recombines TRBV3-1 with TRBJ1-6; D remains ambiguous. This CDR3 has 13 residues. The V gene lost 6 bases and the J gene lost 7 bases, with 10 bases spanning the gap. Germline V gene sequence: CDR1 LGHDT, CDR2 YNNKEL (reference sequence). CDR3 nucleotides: TGTGCCAGCAGATCCGGACCCAATTCACCCCTCCACTTT. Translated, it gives CASRSGPNSPLHF.

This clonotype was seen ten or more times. The CDR3 DNA is TGCGCCAGCAGCTTCGGGACAGATACCTACGAGCAGTACTTC. This encodes CASSFGTDTYEQYF. The chain has TRBV5-1 and TRBJ2-7, with 7 positions matching TRBD1. The CDR3 spans 14 residues. Germline CDR1 is SGHRS and CDR2 is YFSETQ. Germline trimming cut 2 bases from V and 2 bases from J; bases unmatched to any gene: 4.

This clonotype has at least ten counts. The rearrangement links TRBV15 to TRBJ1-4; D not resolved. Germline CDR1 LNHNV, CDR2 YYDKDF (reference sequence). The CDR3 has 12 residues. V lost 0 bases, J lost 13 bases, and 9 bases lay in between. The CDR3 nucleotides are TGTGCCACCAGCAGAGAAAGGGTTCGACTGTTTTTT. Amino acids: CATSRERVRLFF.

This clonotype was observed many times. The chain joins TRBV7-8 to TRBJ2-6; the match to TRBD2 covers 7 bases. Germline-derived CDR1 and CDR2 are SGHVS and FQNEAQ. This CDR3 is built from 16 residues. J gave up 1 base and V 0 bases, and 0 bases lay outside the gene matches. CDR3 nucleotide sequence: TGTGCCAGCAGCTTAGCGCGGGGGTCTGGGGCCAACGTCCTGACTTTC. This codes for CASSLARGSGANVLTF.